This T cell receptor (beta chain) came from a study of T cell responses to AZD1222 COVID-19 vaccine. Regarding this clone: What it binds is unknown.

Generated by immunoSEQ multiplex PCR, the TCRdb table keeps only in-frame clones and is missing some. The sample shows roughly 200,000 clones, roughly 92% of them seen only once. Findings and caveats of the study: After two AZD1222 doses, spike-specific TCR breadth and depth rose versus day 0. White British people made up most donors, females outnumbered males, and clonal diversity was possibly underestimated.

Second-dose recipients at about 4 or about 12 weeks were treated as one pooled group. The specimen comprised peripheral blood, sampled 28 days after the second AZD1222 dose. The receptor comes from an adult who received the AZD1222 COVID-19 vaccine.

The CDR3 nucleotides read TGTGCCAGCAGCCTTACCTCAGGGGTCTATGGCTACACCTTC. This encodes CASSLTSGVYGYTF. The V call is TRBV6-5, the J call TRBJ1-2; D perhaps matches TRBD1 (6 bases). Deletions cut 6 bases from V and 4 bases from J, with 15 bases between. Germline assignment: CDR1 MNHEY and CDR2 SVGAGI. The CDR3 runs to 14 residues.